These 21 T cell receptor beta chains were sequenced from one sample in a study of T cell responses to AZD1222 COVID-19 vaccine. Clones were sequenced by immunoSEQ multiplex PCR, and TCRdb holds only the in-frame ones, with some missing. The sample has 120,000 to 150,000 clones, about 90% seen once. Specimen: peripheral blood, collected 28 days after the second dose of the MenACWY control vaccine. These receptors were collected from an adult who received the MenACWY meningococcal vaccine as a control.

DNA of the CDR3: TGTGCCACCAGGCTAGCGGGAGTCAATGAGCAGTTCTTC. Its translation: CATRLAGVNEQFF. The chain couples TRBV6-5 to TRBJ2-1, with TRBD2 identical over 10 bases. The CDR3 is 13 amino acids. Germline values: CDR1 MNHEY, CDR2 SVGAGI. J gave up 6 bases and V 10 bases, and 6 bases lay outside the gene matches.

This chain connects TRBV6-6 to TRBJ2-1; 11 bases are shared with TRBD2. This CDR3 region has 20 residues. Per the germline V gene, CDR1 is MNHNY and CDR2 is SVGAGI (reference sequence). J lost 1 base, V lost 6 bases, and 17 bases had no gene match. In DNA form, the CDR3 reads TGTGCCAGCAGCCGCCCGAGTACTAGCGGGGGTGACTTTTCCTACAATGAGCAGTTCTTC. As protein: CASSRPSTSGGDFSYNEQFF.

This clone showed up just a few times. V is TRBV7-2 and J is TRBJ2-2, with D uncertain. Germline CDR1 SGHTA, CDR2 FQGNSA. This CDR3 contains 17 residues. V was cut by 6 bases and J by 0 bases, with 17 bases left in between. The CDR3: CASRARGQTPNTGELFF. The CDR3 nucleotides are TGTGCCAGCAGGGCCCGTGGGCAGACTCCGAACACCGGGGAGCTGTTTTTT.

The chain has TRBV30 and TRBJ1-2; D unresolved. CDR3 size: 11 residues. Trimming removed 7 bases from V and 8 bases from J, with 14 bases in between. Germline CDR1 reads GTSNPN; CDR2 reads SVGIG (reference sequence). The CDR3 sequence is CAYNSGGGYTF. The CDR3 DNA reads as TGTGCCTACAACAGCGGTGGGGGCTACACCTTC. The full variable domain, completed using reference TRBV30 and TRBJ1-2, is SQTIHQWPATLVQPVGSPLSLECTVEGTSNPNLYWYRQAAGRGLQLLFYSVGIGQISSEVPQNLSASRPQDRQFILSSKKLLLSDSGFYLCAYNSGGGYTFGSGTRLTVV.

CDR3 nucleotide sequence: TGCGCCAGCAGCTTGGAACGGCTAGCGGGGAGGGGTGATACGCAGTATTTT. Its translation is CASSLERLAGRGDTQYF. The chain has TRBV5-1 and TRBJ2-3, with 9 bases fitting TRBD2. Germline CDR1 reads SGHRS; CDR2 reads YFSETQ. The junction had 11 bases not matched to a gene; V was cut back by 0 bases and J by 6 bases. This CDR3 contains 17 residues.

V usage is TRBV2 and J usage is TRBJ2-7; D call uncertain. Looked up from germline, CDR1 is SNHLY and CDR2 is FYNNEI. CDR3 length: 14 residues. The V gene lost 7 bases and the J gene lost 1 base, with 14 bases spanning the gap. The chain's CDR3 is CASMKSYTSYEQYF. Written as DNA, the CDR3 is TGTGCCAGCATGAAGTCTTACACTTCCTACGAGCAGTACTTC.

This clone came up once. CDR3 DNA sequence: TGTGCCTCCGCCGTCCAGCTCAATGAGCAGTTCTTC. Translating gives CASAVQLNEQFF. The chain joins TRBV10-3 to TRBJ2-1; D is undetermined. The CDR3 runs to 12 residues. The ends were cut back, 11 bases at V and 6 bases at J, with 14 bases in the middle. Per the germline V gene, CDR1 is ENHRY and CDR2 is SYGVKD.

This clone is a singleton in its sample. V and J are TRBV7-2 and TRBJ2-7; 10 nucleotides match TRBD1. The CDR3 length is 18 residues. Per germline, CDR1 SGHTA and CDR2 FQGNSA. The V gene end was trimmed by 1 base and the J gene end by 5 bases; junction bases not matched to a gene: 14. CDR3 sequence: CASSLVPGGTGVGHEQYF. The CDR3 coding sequence is TGTGCCAGCAGCTTAGTGCCAGGGGGGACAGGGGTTGGGCACGAGCAGTACTTC.

This chain connects TRBV14 to TRBJ2-1; D assignment may be TRBD1 or TRBD2 (5 bases each). Trimming shortened V by 4 bases and J by 6 bases, and 31 bases separated the two germline ends. Germline CDR1 SGHDN, CDR2 FVKESK. The CDR3 contains 20 residues. The CDR3 DNA reads as TGTGCCAGCAGCCTACGACCTCCTTCACCCCGGGACCCCAAAGCCAATGAGCAGTTCTTC. Protein sequence: CASSLRPPSPRDPKANEQFF.

The rearrangement uses TRBV19 and TRBJ1-4, with 10 bases fitting TRBD1. The junction had 6 bases not matched to a gene; V was cut back by 7 bases and J by 7 bases. Germline-derived CDR1 and CDR2 are LNHDA and SQIVND (reference sequence). CDR3 length: 14 amino acids. CDR3 coding DNA: TGTGCCAGTACCCTGGGGGACAGGGGTGAAAAACTGTTTTTT. Protein sequence: CASTLGDRGEKLFF.

The sample holds a few counts of this clone. This chain joins TRBV5-1 and TRBJ2-1; D unresolved. The CDR3 runs 15 residues. Trimming cost V 2 bases and J 5 bases, with 14 bases left between them. Germline V gene data show CDR1 as SGHRS and CDR2 as YFSETQ. The CDR3 sequence is CASSFLALGNNEQFF. The CDR3 DNA reads TGCGCCAGCAGCTTTCTGGCGCTTGGGAACAATGAGCAGTTCTTC.

The chain has TRBV5-4 and TRBJ1-2, with TRBD1 identical over 8 bases. This CDR3 is built from 15 residues. With 0 bases clipped from V and 7 bases from J, the junction kept 8 bases outside the gene matches. Germline CDR1 SGHNT, CDR2 YYREEE (reference sequence). The CDR3 DNA is TGTGCCAGCAGCTTGGACGGGACAGGACTCTTTGGCTACACCTTC. Amino acid sequence: CASSLDGTGLFGYTF.

The chain is built from TRBV6-5 and TRBJ2-5; D may be TRBD1 (5 bases). This CDR3 comprises 14 residues. The V end lost 2 bases, the J end lost 4 bases, and 11 bases lay between the germline ends. The germline V gene encodes CDR1 MNHEY and CDR2 SVGAGI. In DNA form, the CDR3 reads TGTGCCAGCAGTTACGGGGCAGTGGGAGAGACCCAGTACTTC. Translation: CASSYGAVGETQYF.

The rearrangement joins TRBV19 to TRBJ1-5; no definite D call. This CDR3 is built from 13 residues. The germline CDR1 and CDR2 sequences are LNHDA and SQIVND (reference sequence). The V end was cut by 6 bases, the J end by 0 bases, with 6 bases between. CDR3 sequence reads: CASRPYSNQPQHF. CDR3 sequence (DNA): TGTGCCAGTAGGCCTTATAGCAATCAGCCCCAGCATTTT.

V is TRBV28 and J is TRBJ2-2, with 11 bases aligning to TRBD1. Trimming removed 6 bases from V and 7 bases from J; junction bases left unmatched: 7. There are 15 residues in the CDR3. The germline CDR1 and CDR2 sequences are MDHEN and SYDVKM. The CDR3 loop is CASRTGTGGYGELFF. The DNA of the CDR3 is TGTGCCAGCAGAACCGGGACAGGGGGATACGGGGAGCTGTTTTTT.

This clone was seen a few times. This chain joins TRBV6-1 and TRBJ2-6; no clear D gene. In germline, CDR1 is MNHNS, CDR2 SASEGT. CDR3 length: 15 residues. Trimming removed 3 bases at V and 0 bases at J, with 6 bases between. CDR3 bases: TGTGCCAGCAGTGACGGCAACTCTGGGGCCAACGTCCTGACTTTC. Translated, it gives CASSDGNSGANVLTF.

This clone was counted between two and nine times. This sequence joins TRBV7-2 and TRBJ2-7; D may match TRBD1 or TRBD2 (5 bases each). Germline CDR1 SGHTA, CDR2 FQGNSA. The CDR3 runs 15 residues. Deletions cut 0 bases from V and 4 bases from J, with 13 bases between. CDR3 residues: CASSLARGETYEQYF. Here the CDR3 DNA reads TGTGCCAGCAGCTTAGCGAGGGGCGAGACTTACGAGCAGTACTTC.

The chain uses TRBV12-3 or TRBV12-4 and TRBJ1-1; D is uncertain. The ends were cut back, 5 bases at V and 5 bases at J, with 12 bases in the middle. CDR3 length: 13 residues. The CDR3 DNA sequence: TGTGCCAGCAGTCTCGGGCCCGGTACTGAAGCTTTCTTT. This sequence encodes CASSLGPGTEAFF.

V and J are TRBV10-3 and TRBJ1-2; no reliable D call. The CDR3 has 12 amino acids. Trimming removed 2 bases from V and 2 bases from J, with 3 bases in between. Germline V gene sequence: CDR1 ENHRY, CDR2 SYGVKD. CDR3 region: CAISEGNYGYTF. The CDR3 region has the DNA TGTGCCATCAGTGAGGGAAACTATGGCTACACCTTC.

This rearrangement joins TRBV5-1 to TRBJ2-1, with 11 nucleotides matching TRBD2. The CDR3 runs to 15 residues. CDR1 is SGHRS, CDR2 YFSETQ, per germline. The trim removed 5 bases at V and 3 bases at J, leaving 4 bases unmatched. The CDR3 sequence: CASRLLAGVYNEQFF. The CDR3 DNA is TGCGCCAGCAGATTACTAGCGGGGGTCTACAATGAGCAGTTCTTC.

The sample holds one count of this clone. The chain is built from TRBV6-5 and TRBJ2-2; 7 bases map to TRBD1. The V and J ends lost 2 bases and 6 bases, in that order; junction bases with no gene match: 3. Germline CDR1 MNHEY, CDR2 SVGAGI. This CDR3 region has 14 residues. CDR3 coding DNA: TGTGCCAGCAGTTACATCGGACAGGCCGGGGAGCTGTTTTTT. It codes for CASSYIGQAGELFF.